Below, 5 T cell receptor beta chains from the same sample are listed, as sequenced in a study of blood T cell repertoires in COVID-19. Some clones are missing from TCRdb's copy, which holds only in-frame ones; the method was immunoSEQ multiplex PCR. Among hundreds of thousands of clones listed, roughly 86% were seen once. Sequencing was performed on peripheral blood. All receptors derive from a woman aged 55-70 years who had recovered from COVID-19.

The genes are TRBV7-9 and TRBJ2-1, with TRBD1 matching over 9 bases. Germline-derived CDR1 and CDR2 are SEHNR and FQNEAQ (reference sequence). After removal of 3 bases from V and 2 bases from J, the junction contained 2 bases not matched to a gene. The CDR3 is 15 residues long. The CDR3 DNA sequence: TGTGCCAGCAGCTTTGGGGACAGGGCCTACAATGAGCAGTTCTTC. Amino acids: CASSFGDRAYNEQFF. The variable domain in full, with the rest retrieved from reference TRBV7-9 and TRBJ2-1, is DTGVSQNPRHKITKRGQNVTFRCDPISEHNRLYWYRQTLGQGPEFLTYFQNEAQLEKSRLLSDRFSAERPKGSFSTLEIQRTEQGDSAMYLCASSFGDRAYNEQFFGPGTRLTVL.

CDR3 bases: TGTGCCAGCAGCCCGCTAGACAGGTACGAGCAGTACTTC. Its translation is CASSPLDRYEQYF. V and J are TRBV7-9 and TRBJ2-7; TRBD1 might be the D (6 bases). This CDR3 is 13 amino acids long. Germline loops: CDR1 SEHNR, CDR2 FQNEAQ (reference sequence). Between the trimmed V and J ends, which lost 5 bases and 4 bases, there was a span of 12 bases.

J is TRBJ2-1 and V is TRBV6-2 or TRBV6-3; 14 nucleotides line up with TRBD2. The germline gives CDR1 MNHEY, CDR2 SVGEGT. CDR3 length: 15 residues. V was clipped by 2 bases and J by 10 bases; unmatched bases: 4. The CDR3 reads CASSYVGLAGVEQFF. The CDR3 DNA is TGTGCCAGCAGTTACGTGGGACTAGCGGGGGTGGAGCAGTTCTTC.

The V call is TRBV9, the J call TRBJ1-1; TRBD1 agrees at 8 bases. The germline CDR1 and CDR2 sequences are SGDLS and YYNGEE. The CDR3 contains 13 residues. V gave up 3 bases and J gave up 3 bases; unmatched junction bases: 1. The CDR3 region has the DNA TGTGCCAGCAGCGCGGACAGGGACACTGAAGCTTTCTTT. This encodes CASSADRDTEAFF.

The V call is TRBV28, the J call TRBJ1-4; no reliable D call. Trimming cost V 10 bases and J 14 bases, with 14 bases left between them. Germline CDR1 reads MDHEN; CDR2 reads SYDVKM. The CDR3 is 10 residues long. The CDR3 sequence: CATKSGRLFF. The CDR3 region has the DNA TGTGCCACCAAGTCCGGGAGGCTGTTTTTT.